This is a list of T cell receptor beta chains from one sample in a study of human T cells and chemical hapten exposure. Via MiXCR, TCRdb re-called the RACE reads, giving one row per CDR3 protein. The table records 95,000 to 150,000 distinct CDR3 sequences, approximately 11% of them present only once. The material sequenced was whole blood, taken in connection with sensitization to the hapten diphenylcyclopropenone (DPC). These receptors came from a woman in her forties or fifties with alopecia areata. Some clones in this sample may be carry-over from other donors' samples. CDR3s include the opening cysteine and the closing phenylalanine or tryptophan. A D gene is named only where the DNA matches it firmly. Not all rows give a size; the values are once, few, many and, for expanded clones, a class.

clone size,V gene,J gene,D gene,CDR3 DNA,CDR3 protein
.,TRBV5-1,TRBJ2-1,.,TGCGCCAGCAGCTTGGATGGACCCGTGGACAATGAGCAGTTCTTC,CASSLDGPVDNEQFF
many,TRBV27,TRBJ2-1,.,TGTGCCAGCAGATTGGGTGATGAGCAGTTCTTC,CASRLGDEQFF
many,TRBV27,TRBJ2-7,.,TGTGCCAGCAGTTCATCCGGGATCTCCTACGAGCAGTACTTC,CASSSSGISYEQYF
few,TRBV7-9,TRBJ1-4,.,TGTGCCAGCAGCTTACCAGAGGGGGTCGGCGAAAAACTGTTTTTT,CASSLPEGVGEKLFF
.,TRBV29-1,TRBJ2-7,.,TGCAGCGTTGAAATAGGTAACGAGCAGTACTTC,CSVEIGNEQYF
few,TRBV6-5,TRBJ1-1,.,TGTGCCAGCAGTTACTTTTCTGGGGTCTCCGAAGCTTTCTTT,CASSYFSGVSEAFF
few,TRBV9,TRBJ1-2,.,TGTGCCAGCAGCGTAGAGTCCAGGGGAGGTGGCTACACCTTC,CASSVESRGGGYTF
few,TRBV15,TRBJ2-7,.,TGTGCCACCAGCAGAGATAAAGGGTACGAGCAGTACTTC,CATSRDKGYEQYF
few,TRBV25-1,TRBJ1-1,.,TGTGCCAGCAGTCGAACAGGGAAAACTGAAGCTTTCTTT,CASSRTGKTEAFF
few,TRBV6-1,TRBJ2-3,TRBD2,TGTGCCAGCAGGAAGGGAGTAGCGGGGGGGCTGACAGATACGCAGTATTTT,CASRKGVAGGLTDTQYF
few,TRBV20-1,TRBJ1-6,.,TGCAGTGCTCCGAGAGGACAGATCTATAATTCACCCCTCCACTTT,CSAPRGQIYNSPLHF
few,TRBV10-3,TRBJ2-7,.,TGTGCCATCAGTGAGTCGGCGAGTTCCGAGCAGTACTTC,CAISESASSEQYF
many,TRBV19,TRBJ2-1,TRBD2,TGTGCCAGTAGTATAGTTCCTAGCGGGTTAGGCCGTTCCTACAATGAGCAGTTCTTC,CASSIVPSGLGRSYNEQFF
few,TRBV5-1,TRBJ2-5,TRBD1,TGCGCCAGCAGCTTTACAGGGGGCGATTCAGAGACCCAGTACTTC,CASSFTGGDSETQYF
.,TRBV25-1,TRBJ1-2,.,TGTGCCAGCGGATCCTCCTATGGCTACACCTTC,CASGSSYGYTF
many,TRBV2,TRBJ1-2,.,TGTGCCAGCAGTGAAGGCGGGTCTAACTATGGCTACACCTTC,CASSEGGSNYGYTF
few,TRBV6-5,TRBJ2-3,TRBD2,TGTGCCAGCGCCGAACTAGCGACAGATACGCAGTATTTT,CASAELATDTQYF
few,TRBV27,TRBJ2-7,.,TGTGCCAGCACCCCAGAGGGGGGCCTTAGCTCCTACGAGCAGTACTTC,CASTPEGGLSSYEQYF
.,TRBV12-3/TRBV12-4,TRBJ1-5,.,TGTGCCAGCAGCCGGATGACGATGGGCAATCAGCCCCAGCATTTT,CASSRMTMGNQPQHF
.,TRBV20-1,TRBJ1-3,.,TGCAGTGCTAAAGCGGCAGCCGGAAACACCATATATTTT,CSAKAAAGNTIYF
.,TRBV6-5,TRBJ1-1,.,TGTGCCAGCATGAGGGAGGGTGTGAACACTGAAGCTTTCTTT,CASMREGVNTEAFF
many,TRBV29-1,TRBJ2-1,.,TGCAGCGTTGACCCGGGACGAGTGTACAATGAGCAGTTCTTC,CSVDPGRVYNEQFF
few,TRBV20-1,TRBJ2-7,TRBD2,TGCAGTGCTAGGGGTGCTAGCGGGATGACCTACGAGCAGTACTTC,CSARGASGMTYEQYF
few,TRBV2,TRBJ2-1,TRBD2,TGTGCCAGCACCCCGGTGAGCGGGGGGGACAATGAGCAGTTCTTC,CASTPVSGGDNEQFF
few,TRBV3-1,TRBJ1-1,.,TGTGCCAGCAGCCAAGGGCGACGAGGGAACACTGAAGCTTTCTTT,CASSQGRRGNTEAFF
.,TRBV12-3/TRBV12-4,TRBJ2-4,TRBD2,TGTGCCAGCAGCTCCACATTGGCGGGAGACATTCAGTACTTC,CASSSTLAGDIQYF
few,TRBV12-5,TRBJ2-3,.,TGTGCTAGTGATACTCCCGGGCCCGAGAACCCAGATACGCAGTATTTT,CASDTPGPENPDTQYF
many,TRBV7-8,TRBJ1-5,TRBD1,TGTGCCAGCGGACAGGGGGCAAATCAGCCCCAGCATTTT,CASGQGANQPQHF
many,TRBV7-2,TRBJ2-3,TRBD1,TGTGCCAGCAGCTTAGGCACGAAAACAGGGGGCCCAGATACGCAGTATTTT,CASSLGTKTGGPDTQYF
.,TRBV4-2,TRBJ1-4,TRBD1,TGTGCCAGCAGTCCTTACCCGGGACAGAATGAAAAACTGTTTTTT,CASSPYPGQNEKLFF
few,TRBV12-3/TRBV12-4,TRBJ1-4,.,TGTGCCAGCAGCAAGGGACATAGTAATGAAAAACTGTTTTTT,CASSKGHSNEKLFF
.,TRBV5-1,TRBJ1-1,TRBD1,TGCGCCAGCAGCTATGACAGGGACCGCGAAGCTTTCTTT,CASSYDRDREAFF
few,TRBV5-1,TRBJ2-1,TRBD1,TGCGCCAGCAGCTTGGAAGTGACAGGGGCCTACAATGAGCAGTTCTTC,CASSLEVTGAYNEQFF
few,TRBV7-8,TRBJ1-4,TRBD1,TGTGCCAGCAGCCTCCGGGACAGTGTGAATGAAAAACTGTTTTTT,CASSLRDSVNEKLFF
few,TRBV3-1,TRBJ1-2,.,TGTGCCAGCAGCCAAGATGGCGGAACCCGTGGCTACACCTTC,CASSQDGGTRGYTF
.,TRBV30,TRBJ1-5,.,TGTGCCTGGAGTAGCGGGACCTCTTACAATCAGCCCCAGCATTTT,CAWSSGTSYNQPQHF
.,TRBV7-2,TRBJ2-3,TRBD2,TGTGCCAGCAGCTTTATAGCGGGAGGGGCAGATACGCAGTATTTT,CASSFIAGGADTQYF
few,TRBV6-5,TRBJ1-5,.,TGTGCCACCAGGACACCAGATCAGCCCCAGCATTTT,CATRTPDQPQHF
.,TRBV10-3,TRBJ2-5,.,TGTGCCATCAGTGACAGGGCAATACAAGAGACCCAGTACTTC,CAISDRAIQETQYF
.,TRBV29-1,TRBJ1-1,TRBD1,TGCAGCGTTGCCGGGACAGGTTCGGCTGAAGCTTTCTTT,CSVAGTGSAEAFF
many,TRBV21-1,TRBJ1-5,.,TGTGCCAGCAGCAAAGAAATAGACCGGGGCCCATATAGCAATCAGCCCCAGCATTTT,CASSKEIDRGPYSNQPQHF
many,TRBV29-1,TRBJ2-1,.,TGCAGCGTTGAAGATCCAACACGTTTCAGCTCCTACAATGAGCAGTTCTTC,CSVEDPTRFSSYNEQFF
.,TRBV24-1,TRBJ1-4,.,TGTGCCACCAGTGCGATTCCCGTGGGGGATAGGGGTGAAAAACTGTTTTTT,CATSAIPVGDRGEKLFF
.,TRBV28,TRBJ2-7,TRBD1,TGTGCCAGCAGGTCTTACACCCGGGACAGTGACGAGCAGTACTTC,CASRSYTRDSDEQYF
many,TRBV15,TRBJ2-3,TRBD1,TGTGCCACCAGCAGTCTTAGAGGGACAGGAAGCACAGATACGCAGTATTTT,CATSSLRGTGSTDTQYF
few,TRBV7-6,TRBJ2-1,TRBD2,TGTGCCAGCAGCCTCCGGACTAGCGGGGGGCGTAACAATGAGCAGTTCTTC,CASSLRTSGGRNNEQFF
.,TRBV28,TRBJ2-7,.,TGTGCCAGCAGAGCCAGCCTGGGGCGCGAGCAGTACTTC,CASRASLGREQYF
many,TRBV3-1,TRBJ2-7,.,TGTGCCAGCAGCCAAGTCTCCGGGAAGAACGAGCAGTACTTC,CASSQVSGKNEQYF
.,TRBV7-9,TRBJ1-6,.,TGTGCCAGCAGCTTATCAGGGGATAGTTCACCCCTCCACTTT,CASSLSGDSSPLHF
few,TRBV12-3/TRBV12-4,TRBJ1-1,.,TGTGCCAGCGGGTCATTACAGGAGAACACTGAAGCTTTCTTT,CASGSLQENTEAFF
many,TRBV20-1,TRBJ2-5,.,TGCAGTGCTAAAAGGAAGACCCAGTACTTC,CSAKRKTQYF
.,TRBV19,TRBJ1-5,TRBD1,TGTGCCAGTAGTCCCGGGACAGGGTATCAGCCCCAGCATTTT,CASSPGTGYQPQHF
few,TRBV12-3/TRBV12-4,TRBJ2-5,.,TGTGCCAGCAGGGCTACAGGATACCAAGAGACCCAGTACTTC,CASRATGYQETQYF